This TCR beta chain emerged from a study of shared clonotypes between healthy human individuals. The CDR3 runs 14 residues. V gave up 1 base and J gave up 2 bases, with 9 bases separating them. Looked up from germline, CDR1 is LNHDA and CDR2 is SQIVND (reference sequence). The repertoire was sequenced with immunoSEQ multiplex PCR; TCRdb's copy has only in-frame clones and lacks some. The repertoire holds 2 million to 3 million clones, with 80% to 95% as singletons. Turning to this clone: Additional DNA sequences in this sample encode the identical CDR3.

This receptor was identified in a man between 18 and 29 years old in good health. Some clones in this sample may be carry-over from other donors' samples. The sample was naive CD4+ T cells from PBMCs. Indicated subset: CD45RA+ positively selected. The chain links TRBV19 to TRBJ2-7, with TRBD2 as a possible D gene (6 bases). CDR3 residues: CASSIGRGPYEQYF. The CDR3 DNA is TGTGCCAGTAGTATAGGGCGGGGACCCTACGAGCAGTACTTC.